Described below is a single T cell receptor beta chain sequence and its context. The antigen is unknown. This sample was included in a study of OX40 agonist ivuxolimab in advanced cancers. Overall study context: The patients' treatment was ivuxolimab, an agonistic anti-OX40 (CD134) antibody. A mean age of 60 years, range 23 to 79, was recorded, and 82.7% were male.

The CDR3 totals 13 residues. V was clipped by 3 bases and J by 2 bases, with 8 bases between them. Germline CDR1 is MNHEY and CDR2 is SMNVEV (reference sequence). Findings and limits, study-wide: Mean expanded clone counts were higher in CD8+ than CD4+ T cells. CD4+ and CD8+ T cells in blood underwent clonal expansion by week 6 at 0.1 to 3.0 mg/kg.

Generated by immunoSEQ multiplex PCR, the TCRdb table keeps only in-frame clones and is missing some. This table has tens of thousands of clones, about 81% appearing once. The sample in question was CD4+ or CD8+ T cells sorted from blood, obtained in a trial of the OX40 agonist ivuxolimab. This TCR was recovered from an adult with an advanced solid tumor such as melanoma, head and neck, liver or kidney cancer. The chain is built from TRBV27 and TRBJ2-7, with D unresolved. In DNA form, the CDR3 reads TGTGCCAGCAGTTTGTACAGAACCTACGAGCAGTACTTC. This codes for CASSLYRTYEQYF.